One sample yielded the 20 T cell receptor beta chains listed below, sequenced in a study of cytomegalovirus exposure and HLA in healthy donors. With 60 Vbeta and 13 Jbeta primers, the PCR was carried out. Clones were sequenced by immunoSEQ multiplex PCR, and TCRdb holds only the in-frame ones, with some missing. This table has 210,000 or so clones, about three quarters appearing once. Specimen: PBMCs. All receptors derive from a man younger than 35 in good health and CMV-seronegative.

The V call is TRBV19, the J call TRBJ2-7; maybe TRBD1 (6 bases). Per the germline V gene, CDR1 is LNHDA and CDR2 is SQIVND (reference sequence). This CDR3 region has 14 residues. V lost 5 bases, J lost 6 bases, and 17 bases lay in between. This chain's CDR3 is CASSPAVTGGEQYF. The CDR3 DNA reads as TGTGCCAGTAGTCCGGCCGTGACAGGAGGCGAGCAGTACTTC.

This chain uses TRBV6-5 with TRBJ1-3; D call uncertain. The CDR3 is 13 amino acids. The V gene lost 7 bases and the J gene lost 4 bases, with 11 bases spanning the gap. CDR1 and CDR2 (germline): MNHEY, SVGAGI. CDR3 sequence: CASTEGYGNTIYF. In nucleotides, the CDR3 is TGTGCCAGCACAGAGGGATACGGAAACACCATATATTTT.

CDR3 sequence: CASSTPGLAGGGTYNEQFF. The CDR3 DNA is TGTGCCAGCAGCACACCGGGACTAGCGGGAGGGGGAACCTACAATGAGCAGTTCTTC. This chain uses TRBV7-2 with TRBJ2-1; 16 bases are a match to TRBD2. The germline CDR1 and CDR2 sequences are SGHTA and FQGNSA. The CDR3 consists of 19 residues. Germline trimming cut 5 bases from V and 2 bases from J; bases unmatched to any gene: 9.

The chain carries TRBV6-4 and TRBJ2-3; 9 nucleotides agree with TRBD2. V lost 3 bases and J lost 3; bases outside the gene matches: 4. This CDR3 is built from 15 residues. In germline, CDR1 is MRHNA, CDR2 SNTAGT. CDR3 loop: CASSDLAGETDTQYF. CDR3 DNA: TGTGCCAGCAGTGATTTAGCGGGGGAGACAGATACGCAGTATTTT.

V is TRBV11-1 and J is TRBJ2-1; 12 positions match TRBD2. The CDR3 runs 19 residues. Germline V lookup: CDR1 SGHAT, CDR2 FQDESV (reference sequence). V shed 1 base and J 2 bases; nucleotides not matched to a gene: 9. For the CDR3, the DNA is TGTGCCAGCAGCTTAGGACTAGCGGGAGTCCAGAGAGCCTACAATGAGCAGTTCTTC. This encodes CASSLGLAGVQRAYNEQFF.

The chain combines TRBV6-1 with TRBJ2-7; TRBD1 agrees at 9 bases. Germline V gene data show CDR1 as MNHNS and CDR2 as SASEGT. The V and J ends lost 7 bases and 7 bases, in that order; junction bases with no gene match: 11. The CDR3 runs 14 residues. CDR3 in amino acids: CASKNRTGELEQYF. The CDR3 DNA follows: TGTGCCAGCAAAAACCGGACAGGGGAGCTGGAGCAGTACTTC.

CDR3 amino acids: CASSIDPTGPHIEAFF. CDR3 DNA: TGTGCCAGTAGTATAGATCCGACAGGGCCTCATATTGAAGCTTTCTTT. The chain employs TRBV19 and TRBJ1-1; 7 nucleotides align to TRBD1. This CDR3 is 16 amino acids long. Germline V gene sequence: CDR1 LNHDA, CDR2 SQIVND (reference sequence). Germline trimming cut 0 bases from V and 7 bases from J; bases unmatched to any gene: 11.

The chain uses TRBV6-5 and TRBJ2-7, with 10 bases matching TRBD1. The germline CDR1 and CDR2 sequences are MNHEY and SVGAGI. This CDR3 is 13 amino acids long. V was clipped by 10 bases and J by 4 bases; unmatched bases: 7. The CDR3, as DNA: TGTGCCACCACTCCGGGACAGGGGTACGAGCAGTACTTC. Translation: CATTPGQGYEQYF.

The table lists this clone with a few counts. The J gene is TRBJ2-1, the V gene TRBV10-3, with TRBD1 matching 7 bases. Germline-derived CDR1 and CDR2 are ENHRY and SYGVKD. CDR3 length equals 14 residues. V was pared by 7 bases and J by 6 bases, with 9 bases of the junction left unmatched. CDR3 loop: CAIKGTGALNEQFF. The CDR3 DNA follows: TGTGCCATCAAGGGAACAGGGGCCCTCAATGAGCAGTTCTTC.

This clone was recorded once. The rearrangement uses TRBV7-2 and TRBJ2-7; 8 nucleotides agree with TRBD2. J was trimmed by 3 bases and V by 1 base; bases with no gene match: 5. This CDR3 is built from 15 residues. The germline V gene encodes CDR1 SGHTA and CDR2 FQGNSA. The CDR3 spells CASSLVGTSGYEQYF. The CDR3 nucleotides read TGTGCCAGCAGCTTAGTAGGTACTAGCGGCTACGAGCAGTACTTC.

This clone showed up just once. J is TRBJ1-1 and V is TRBV7-2; 7 positions match TRBD1. Germline CDR1 and CDR2: SGHTA and FQGNSA. The length of the CDR3 is 18 residues. V lost 5 bases and J lost 0; bases outside the gene matches: 15. CDR3 nucleotides: TGTGCCAGCAGCCCAGACAGGGAAAAGGGGTGGATGAACACTGAAGCTTTCTTT. Its translation is CASSPDREKGWMNTEAFF.

This clone was counted between two and nine times. The V call is TRBV7-8, the J call TRBJ1-4; TRBD1 agrees at 10 bases. The V segment lost 5 bases and the J segment 2 bases; nucleotides outside the gene matches: 17. Germline assignment: CDR1 SGHVS and CDR2 FQNEAQ. The CDR3 is made up of 20 amino acids. The CDR3 spells CASSTRPGTGEASTNEKLFF. DNA for the CDR3: TGTGCCAGCAGCACACGCCCAGGGACAGGGGAAGCCAGCACTAATGAAAAACTGTTTTTT.

The V gene is TRBV6-1, the J gene TRBJ2-5; tentative D call: TRBD2 (5 bases). CDR3 length: 13 amino acids. Trimming cost V 7 bases and J 2 bases, with 11 bases left between them. Germline V gives CDR1 MNHNS, CDR2 SASEGT. For the CDR3, the DNA is TGTGCCAGCACCCGGGATCGGCAAGAGACCCAGTACTTC. Translation: CASTRDRQETQYF.

This clone showed up just once. V and J are TRBV11-2 and TRBJ2-7; weak D call: TRBD1 (7 bases). Germline CDR1 and CDR2: SGHAT and FQNNGV. The CDR3 is made up of 15 amino acids. Trimming stripped 1 base from V and 2 bases from J, with 12 bases between. The CDR3 bases are TGTGCCAGCAGCTTAGGGGCAGGGGGGCCCTACGAGCAGTACTTC. Encoded protein: CASSLGAGGPYEQYF.

This clone was recorded a few times. The rearrangement uses TRBV6-5 and TRBJ1-1; the match to TRBD1 covers 8 bases. V shed 8 bases and J 4 bases; nucleotides not matched to a gene: 12. The germline CDR1 and CDR2 sequences are MNHEY and SVGAGI. CDR3 length equals 15 residues. CDR3 loop: CASEPPPGGGTEAFF. CDR3 sequence (DNA): TGTGCCAGCGAACCACCGCCAGGGGGCGGCACTGAAGCTTTCTTT.

This clone was recorded only once. The CDR3 spells CASSEMRGFGVTTNEKLFF. Here the CDR3 DNA reads TGTGCCAGCAGTGAAATGCGGGGGTTCGGGGTGACAACTAATGAAAAACTGTTTTTT. V usage is TRBV2 and J usage is TRBJ1-4; TRBD1 is a possible D gene (5 bases). There are 19 residues in the CDR3. The germline gives CDR1 SNHLY, CDR2 FYNNEI. Trimming left V 2 bases short and J 0 bases short, with 19 bases between.

V and J are TRBV18 and TRBJ2-2, with 9 bases lining up with TRBD1. The CDR3 has 17 residues. Trimming removed 4 bases from V and 2 bases from J; junction bases left unmatched: 8. CDR1 is KGHSH and CDR2 is LQKENI in the germline V gene. The CDR3 coding sequence is TGTGCCAGCTCACATGGACAGGGGTCCTTCAACACCGGGGAGCTGTTTTTT. Translating gives CASSHGQGSFNTGELFF. The full variable domain, in which reference TRBV18 and TRBJ2-2 provide the parts outside the CDR3, is NAGVMQNPRHLVRRRGQEARLRCSPMKGHSHVYWYRQLPEEGLKFMVYLQKENIIDESGMPKERFSAEFPKEGPSILRIQQVVRGDSAAYFCASSHGQGSFNTGELFFGEGSRLTVL.

The V and J genes are TRBV30 and TRBJ2-1; no clear D. CDR3 length: 13 amino acids. Per germline, CDR1 GTSNPN and CDR2 SVGIG (reference sequence). The V and J ends lost 3 bases and 0 bases respectively, with 6 bases between them. CDR3 in amino acids: CAWSSSSYNEQFF. The CDR3, as DNA: TGTGCCTGGAGCTCGAGCTCCTACAATGAGCAGTTCTTC.

J is TRBJ2-7 and V is TRBV6-5; D is perhaps TRBD2 (6 bases). CDR1 and CDR2 (germline): MNHEY, SVGAGI. V lost 3 bases to trimming and J lost 3 bases, with 12 bases between them. This CDR3 region has 14 residues. CDR3 nucleotides: TGTGCCAGCAGTTATAGTCGGGGGAACTACGAGCAGTACTTC. Protein sequence: CASSYSRGNYEQYF.

CDR3 loop: CASSASQGANYGYTF. CDR3 nucleotide sequence: TGTGCCAGCAGTGCAAGTCAGGGGGCGAACTATGGCTACACCTTC. V usage is TRBV6-6 and J usage is TRBJ1-2, with 8 bases aligning to TRBD1. V was pared by 5 bases and J by 2 bases, with 7 bases of the junction left unmatched. The germline V gene has CDR1 MNHNY and CDR2 SVGAGI (reference sequence). CDR3 length: 15 amino acids.